Listed below are T cell receptor beta chains from one sample, sequenced in a study of blood T cell repertoires in COVID-19. Using immunoSEQ multiplex PCR, the repertoire was profiled, and TCRdb retains in-frame clones only, with some absent. The sample consists of about 170,000 clones, roughly 80% of them appearing once. The sequenced sample consisted of peripheral blood. Receptors were obtained from a human donor with acute or convalescent COVID-19. The donor label of this sample is uncertain. Both conserved end residues are part of each CDR3. A D gene is named only where the DNA matches it firmly. Not all rows give a size; the values are once, few, many and, for expanded clones, a class.

D	V	size	J	CDR3	DNA
NA	TRBV21-1	few	TRBJ1-4	CASSKEESGLGEKLFF	TGTGCCAGCAGCAAAGAGGAGTCGGGGTTGGGTGAAAAACTGTTTTTT
NA	TRBV7-3	NA	TRBJ1-5	CASSLREGQPQHF	TGTGCCAGCAGCCTGAGGGAGGGGCAGCCCCAGCATTTT
NA	TRBV5-6	NA	TRBJ2-5	CASSLDSPETQYF	TGTGCCAGCAGCTTGGACAGCCCGGAGACCCAGTACTTC
TRBD1	TRBV6-5	NA	TRBJ2-5	CASSYGRGLKTQYF	TGTGCCAGCAGTTACGGCAGGGGGCTGAAGACCCAGTACTTC
TRBD1	TRBV3-1/TRBV3-2	NA	TRBJ1-4	CASSPIDRGVTNEKLFF	TGTGCCAGCAGCCCCATAGACAGGGGGGTGACTAATGAAAAACTGTTTTTT
TRBD1	TRBV5-1	once	TRBJ2-2	CASSLEGAPNTGELFF	TGCGCCAGCAGCTTGGAGGGGGCGCCGAACACCGGGGAGCTGTTTTTT
NA	TRBV11-2	few	TRBJ2-5	CASSPRLALQETQYF	TGTGCCAGCAGCCCCCGCCTGGCCCTCCAAGAGACCCAGTACTTC
NA	TRBV3-1/TRBV3-2	NA	TRBJ2-7	CASSQGQGKTYEQYF	TGTGCCAGCAGCCAAGGGCAGGGGAAGACCTACGAGCAGTACTTC
NA	TRBV12-3/TRBV12-4	NA	TRBJ2-5	CASSPGAGETQYF	TGTGCCAGCAGCCCAGGGGCAGGGGAGACCCAGTACTTC
NA	TRBV9	NA	TRBJ1-6	CASNRDSYNSPLHF	TGTGCCAGCAACAGGGACTCCTATAATTCACCCCTCCACTTT
NA	TRBV20-1	NA	TRBJ1-2	CSASSTSGAPYTF	TGCAGTGCTAGTAGTACGTCTGGGGCCCCCTACACCTTC
TRBD2	TRBV9	NA	TRBJ2-3	CASSGDSGSGTDTQYF	TGTGCCAGCAGCGGGGATAGCGGGAGTGGAACAGATACGCAGTATTTT
NA	TRBV27	few	TRBJ1-6	CASSLFGGSNSPLHF	TGTGCCAGCAGTTTATTTGGAGGTAGTAATTCACCCCTCCACTTT
NA	TRBV7-9	NA	TRBJ1-1	CASSLAHGGEDTEAFF	TGTGCCAGCAGCTTAGCGCACGGGGGAGAGGACACTGAAGCTTTCTTT
TRBD1	TRBV25-1	NA	TRBJ1-5	CASSSGGMDNQPQHF	TGTGCCAGCTCTTCAGGGGGTATGGACAATCAGCCCCAGCATTTT
TRBD1	TRBV2	NA	TRBJ1-6	CATKQEGANNSPLHF	TGTGCCACCAAGCAGGAGGGGGCCAATAATTCACCCCTCCACTTT
NA	TRBV3-1/TRBV3-2	few	TRBJ2-7	CASSQGVGAGPYEQYF	TGTGCCAGCAGCCAAGGGGTTGGAGCGGGCCCCTACGAGCAGTACTTC
NA	TRBV13	once	TRBJ2-5	CASSHGLVVETQYF	TGTGCCAGCAGCCACGGCCTAGTTGTAGAGACCCAGTACTTC
NA	TRBV9	once	TRBJ1-2	CASSVEAGNYGYTF	TGTGCCAGCAGCGTAGAAGCAGGGAACTATGGCTACACCTTC
TRBD1	TRBV7-2	NA	TRBJ1-5	CATARDSNQPQHF	TGTGCCACCGCGAGGGACAGTAATCAGCCCCAGCATTTT
TRBD1	TRBV12-5	NA	TRBJ1-2	CASGLDRGGYTF	TGTGCTAGTGGTTTGGACAGGGGTGGCTACACCTTC
NA	TRBV23-1	NA	TRBJ1-1	CASSQSPGDTEAFF	TGCGCCAGCAGTCAATCGCCAGGGGACACTGAAGCTTTCTTT
TRBD1	TRBV5-1	NA	TRBJ1-4	CASSVLPQQGTNEKLFF	TGCGCCAGCAGCGTACTCCCCCAACAGGGGACTAATGAAAAACTGTTTTTT
TRBD1	TRBV5-6	NA	TRBJ1-3	CASSSTGVISGNTIYF	TGTGCCAGCAGCTCGACAGGGGTGATTTCTGGAAACACCATATATTTT
NA	TRBV19	NA	TRBJ1-3	CASSITDYSGNTIYF	TGTGCCAGTAGTATCACAGACTACTCTGGAAACACCATATATTTT
TRBD2	TRBV7-3	NA	TRBJ2-1	CASSLPATSGGGEQFF	TGTGCCAGCAGCTTACCGGCCACTAGCGGGGGGGGTGAGCAGTTCTTC
NA	TRBV5-1	NA	TRBJ2-6	CASSLSVAGANVLTF	TGCGCCAGCAGCTTATCAGTTGCTGGGGCCAACGTCCTGACTTTC